These 20 T cell receptor beta chains came from one sample sequenced in a study of blood T cells in healthy people across ages (dated by TCRdb to the mid-2010s). To prepare the library, 5' RACE was applied. The listed sequencing device is Illumina HiSeq 2500. A second PCR of about 7 to 12 cycles was run with a J-beta primer mix and a sample-barcoded 5' primer. TCRdb reprocessing: public reads trimmed at Q25 with fastp, clones called with MiXCR, in-frame beta chains kept. Records with the same CDR3 protein are collapsed into one entry carrying the most frequent genes and DNA. This sample is represented by some 320,000 distinct CDR3 sequences; roughly a quarter of them were singletons. Together, the top ten hold 25% to 30% of the sample. The sample taken for sequencing was blood. The receptors originated from an older woman in good health.

This clonotype has a handful of counts. The CDR3 DNA reads as TGTGCCAGCAGCTTAGAGGGCTACCACCAAGAGACCCAGTACTTC. Translated, it gives CASSLEGYHQETQYF. This chain links TRBV7-9 with TRBJ2-5; D remains ambiguous. V was clipped by 1 base and J by 0 bases, with 9 bases between them. In germline, CDR1 is SEHNR, CDR2 FQNEAQ (reference sequence). CDR3 length equals 15 residues.

A remark on this clonotype: Being one base from a much bigger clone, this may be a read error. V gene TRBV24-1 combines with J gene TRBJ2-7; 8 positions agree with TRBD2. The CDR3 is made up of 15 amino acids. V shed 8 bases, J shed 2 bases, and the junction held 10 bases outside the gene matches. CDR1 is KGHDR, CDR2 SFDVKD, per germline. The CDR3 loop reads CATTDRTSGTYEQYF. DNA of the CDR3: TGTGCCACCACTGACCGCACTAGCGGCACCTACGAGCAGTACTTC.

This clonotype was counted a few times. The V call is TRBV7-9, the J call TRBJ2-5; D might be TRBD1 or TRBD2, each matching 5 bases. The V gene's germline CDR1 is SEHNR and CDR2 FQNEAQ (reference sequence). V was shortened by 5 bases and J by 3 bases, with 13 bases between the two germline ends. The CDR3 consists of 14 residues. CDR3 sequence reads: CASSPAGREETQYF. CDR3 nucleotides: TGTGCCAGCAGCCCTGCGGGCAGGGAAGAGACCCAGTACTTC.

This clonotype was observed a single time. CDR3 in amino acids: CASSPAGLQDLFF. The DNA for the CDR3 is TGTGCCAGCAGCCCGGCCGGCCTTCAAGACCTGTTTTTT. This chain connects TRBV12-3 or TRBV12-4 to TRBJ1-4, with D uncertain. The CDR3 is 13 residues long. V lost 6 bases and J 14 bases, leaving 19 bases between the germline ends.

Concerning this clonotype: Relative to the germline gene, one junction end is altered; a read error may explain this. The chain links TRBV13 to TRBJ2-5; 7 nucleotides agree with TRBD1. Looked up from germline, CDR1 is PRHDT and CDR2 is FYEKMQ (reference sequence). The CDR3 contains 13 residues. This CDR3 reads CASSRIRDSPIGF. In DNA, the CDR3 is TGTGCCAGCAGCAGAATCCGGGACAGCCCCATTGGCTTC.

The table lists this clonotype with a count of one. A junction boundary mismatches the germline segment, possibly from a read error. J is TRBJ2-3 and V is TRBV6-1, with 9 bases matching TRBD2. The CDR3 totals 16 residues. CDR1 and CDR2 from the germline V gene are MNHNS and SASEGT. The CDR3 sequence is CASSEDSGGLAGTQYF. Here the CDR3 DNA reads TGTGCCAGCAGTGAAGATAGCGGGGGACTAGCTGGGACCCAGTACTTT.

The V call is TRBV5-1, the J call TRBJ1-2; TRBD1 aligns across 12 bases. Germline CDR1 and CDR2: SGHRS and YFSETQ. This CDR3 contains 16 residues. V was pared by 3 bases and J by 1 base, with 4 bases of the junction left unmatched. The CDR3 region is CASSSGQGALNYGYTF. DNA for the CDR3: TGCGCCAGCAGCTCGGGACAGGGGGCCCTTAACTATGGCTACACCTTC.

V and J are TRBV28 and TRBJ2-5; 13 bases map to TRBD2. TRBJ2-1 matches the DNA end more closely, so the J call is doubtful. This CDR3 has 16 amino acids. The germline gives CDR1 MDHEN, CDR2 SYDVKM. DNA for the CDR3: TGTGCCAGCAGAACTAGCGGGAGGGGGTCATACAATGAGCAGTTCTTC. Translated: CASRTSGRGSYNEQFF.

V usage is TRBV6-5 and J usage is TRBJ1-1; no definite D call. This CDR3 has 16 amino acids. Trimming left V 4 bases short and J 0 bases short, with 15 bases between. Germline CDR1 MNHEY, CDR2 SVGAGI. For the CDR3, the DNA is TGTGCCAGCAGTTGGGGTCGGGCGAGGATGAACACTGAAGCTTTCTTT. This translates into CASSWGRARMNTEAFF.

Of note for this clonotype: At one end the junction does not follow the germline gene, possibly because of a read error. The J gene is TRBJ2-4, the V gene TRBV28; tentatively, D is TRBD2 (5 bases). CDR1 MDHEN and CDR2 SYDVKM come from the germline V gene. This CDR3 is 13 amino acids long. CDR3: CASSGGIKDIQYF. CDR3 bases: TGTGCCAGCAGCGGAGGAATCAAAGACATTCAGTACTTC.

The rearrangement links TRBV2 to TRBJ2-7; a weak D match, TRBD2 (6 bases). Germline lookup yields CDR1 SNHLY and CDR2 FYNNEI. The CDR3 has 15 residues. Trimming took off 4 bases at V and 3 bases at J, with 16 bases between the two ends. In DNA form, the CDR3 reads TGTGCCAGCAGTGCCCGGGGGATCGCAAACTACGAGCAGTACTTC. Translating it yields CASSARGIANYEQYF.

This clonotype was seen a few times. The chain recombines TRBV5-1 with TRBJ1-5, with TRBD1 as a possible D gene (5 bases). The germline CDR1 and CDR2 sequences are SGHRS and YFSETQ. The V gene lost 4 bases and the J gene lost 3 bases, with 11 bases spanning the gap. The CDR3 consists of 14 residues. The CDR3 nucleotides read TGCGCCAGCAGCCCAGAGGGGTACAATCAGCCCCAGCATTTT. As protein: CASSPEGYNQPQHF. Full variable domain (rest looked up from reference TRBV5-1 and TRBJ1-5): KAGVTQTPRYLIKTRGQQVTLSCSPISGHRSVSWYQQTPGQGLQFLFEYFSETQRNKGNFPGRFSGRQFSNSRSEMNVSTLELGDSALYLCASSPEGYNQPQHFGDGTRLSIL.

A few counts support this clonotype. The genes are TRBV11-2 and TRBJ2-3; D ambiguous. The CDR3 is made up of 13 amino acids. With 4 bases removed from V and 0 bases from J, the gap between germline ends came to 5 bases. CDR1 is SGHAT, CDR2 FQNNGV, per germline. The CDR3: CASSWASTDTQYF. The CDR3 DNA reads as TGTGCCAGCAGCTGGGCTAGCACAGATACGCAGTATTTT.

The chain combines TRBV2 with TRBJ2-3, with 9 bases aligning to TRBD1. Germline V CDR1 and CDR2: SNHLY, FYNNEI. The CDR3 is 15 amino acids. The V segment lost 9 bases and the J segment 6 bases; nucleotides outside the gene matches: 13. CDR3 sequence: CASAGTGTYGDTQYF. CDR3 sequence (DNA): TGTGCCAGTGCCGGGACAGGGACCTACGGTGATACGCAGTATTTT.

Only a few counts were recorded for this clonotype. V is TRBV10-3 and J is TRBJ2-2; 14 bases line up with TRBD2. The CDR3 covers 16 residues. In germline, CDR1 is ENHRY, CDR2 SYGVKD. The V and J ends lost 4 bases and 6 bases, in that order; junction bases with no gene match: 4. CDR3 coding DNA: TGTGCCATCAGTGTGACTAGCGGGAGGGCATCCGGGGAGCTGTTTTTT. It codes for CAISVTSGRASGELFF.

This clonotype showed up just a few times. This chain connects TRBV20-1 to TRBJ2-6, with D possibly being TRBD1 (5 bases). The germline CDR1 and CDR2 sequences are DFQATT and SNEGSKA (reference sequence). With 3 bases removed from V and 0 bases from J, the gap between germline ends came to 21 bases. This CDR3 comprises 19 residues. DNA for the CDR3: TGCAGTGCTAGGCGAATTAATCAGGGAATTTTCTCTGGGGCCAACGTCCTGACTTTC. Translating gives CSARRINQGIFSGANVLTF.

The V gene is TRBV5-1, the J gene TRBJ2-1; 10 positions match TRBD2. This CDR3 spans 16 amino acids. Germline lookup yields CDR1 SGHRS and CDR2 YFSETQ. V lost 3 bases to trimming and J lost 4 bases; unmatched junction nucleotides: 7. CDR3 region: CASSWTSGFSYNEQFF. DNA for the CDR3: TGCGCCAGCAGCTGGACTAGCGGATTCTCTTACAATGAGCAGTTCTTC.

In this sample, this clonotype turned up once. The chain uses TRBV7-2 and TRBJ2-3; D is undetermined. V was pared by 2 bases and J by 1 base, with 19 bases between. The CDR3 has 18 residues. Germline loops: CDR1 SGHTA, CDR2 FQGNSA. In nucleotides, the CDR3 is TGTGCCAGCAGCTTACTTTTGAGGAGCTCCTCCGGCACAGATACGCAGTATTTT. It translates to CASSLLLRSSSGTDTQYF.

There are many counts of this clonotype. The chain uses TRBV27 and TRBJ2-5; maybe TRBD1 (6 bases). The better agreement between TRBJ2-1 and the DNA end casts doubt on the J call. Germline values: CDR1 MNHEY, CDR2 SMNVEV (reference sequence). This CDR3 comprises 15 residues. The CDR3 DNA follows: TGTGCCAGCAGTCTCCGGGACAAGCAACTGAATGAGCAGTTCTTC. Its protein is CASSLRDKQLNEQFF.

This chain links TRBV29-1 with TRBJ1-5; 9 nucleotides align to TRBD1. CDR1 and CDR2 (germline): SQVTM, ANQGSEA. The J segment lost 2 bases and the V segment lost 4 bases, leaving 0 bases of the junction unmatched. CDR3 length equals 13 residues. The CDR3: CSVGTGGNQPQHF. For the CDR3, the DNA is TGCAGCGTTGGGACAGGGGGCAATCAGCCCCAGCATTTT.